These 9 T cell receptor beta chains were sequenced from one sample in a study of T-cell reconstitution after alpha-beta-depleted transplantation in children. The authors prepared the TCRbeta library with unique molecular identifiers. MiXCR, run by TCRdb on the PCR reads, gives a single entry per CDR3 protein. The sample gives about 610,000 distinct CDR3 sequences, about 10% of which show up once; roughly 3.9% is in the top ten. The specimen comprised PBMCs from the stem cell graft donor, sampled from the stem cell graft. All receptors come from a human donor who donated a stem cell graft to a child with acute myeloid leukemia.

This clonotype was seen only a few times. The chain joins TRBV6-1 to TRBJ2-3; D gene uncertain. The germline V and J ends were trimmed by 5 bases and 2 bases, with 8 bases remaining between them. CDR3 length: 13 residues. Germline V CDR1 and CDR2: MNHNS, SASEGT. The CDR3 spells CASSKVNTDTQYF. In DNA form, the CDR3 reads TGTGCCAGCAGTAAGGTTAACACAGATACGCAGTATTTT.

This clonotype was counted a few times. The CDR3 sequence is CAISEERTHTEAFF. The CDR3 DNA is TGTGCCATCAGTGAGGAGCGGACACACACTGAAGCTTTCTTT. The chain joins TRBV10-3 to TRBJ1-1; D may be TRBD1 (5 bases). Trimming took off 2 bases at V and 3 bases at J, with 10 bases between the two ends. Germline CDR1 reads ENHRY; CDR2 reads SYGVKD. The CDR3 extends over 14 amino acids.

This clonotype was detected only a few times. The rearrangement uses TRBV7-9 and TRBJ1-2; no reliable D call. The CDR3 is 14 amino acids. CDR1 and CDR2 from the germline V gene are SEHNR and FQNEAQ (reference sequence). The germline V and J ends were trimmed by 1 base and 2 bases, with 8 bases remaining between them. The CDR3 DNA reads TGTGCCAGCAGCTTAGGCGTACCGAACTATGGCTACACCTTC. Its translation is CASSLGVPNYGYTF.

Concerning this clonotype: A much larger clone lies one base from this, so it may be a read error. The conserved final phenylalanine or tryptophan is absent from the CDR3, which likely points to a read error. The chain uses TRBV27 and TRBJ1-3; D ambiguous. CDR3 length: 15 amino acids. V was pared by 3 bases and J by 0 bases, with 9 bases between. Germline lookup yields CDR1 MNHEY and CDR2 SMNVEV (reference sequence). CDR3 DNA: TGTGCCAGCAGTTTTAGCCGGACCTCTGGAAACACCATATATTCT. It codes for CASSFSRTSGNTIYS.

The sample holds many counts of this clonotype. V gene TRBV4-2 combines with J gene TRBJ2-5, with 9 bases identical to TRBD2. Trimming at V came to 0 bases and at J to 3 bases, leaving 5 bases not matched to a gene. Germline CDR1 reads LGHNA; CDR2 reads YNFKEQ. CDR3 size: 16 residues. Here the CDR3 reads CASSQDGASGKETQYF. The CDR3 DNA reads TGTGCCAGCAGCCAAGATGGCGCTAGCGGGAAAGAGACCCAGTACTTC.

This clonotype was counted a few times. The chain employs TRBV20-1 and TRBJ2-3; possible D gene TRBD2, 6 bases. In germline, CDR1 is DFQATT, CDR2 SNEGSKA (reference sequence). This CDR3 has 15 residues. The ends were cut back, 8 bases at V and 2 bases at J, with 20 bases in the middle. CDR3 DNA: TGCAGTCTCGCAGAACCGGGACTCCCCACAGATACGCAGTATTTT. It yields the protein CSLAEPGLPTDTQYF.

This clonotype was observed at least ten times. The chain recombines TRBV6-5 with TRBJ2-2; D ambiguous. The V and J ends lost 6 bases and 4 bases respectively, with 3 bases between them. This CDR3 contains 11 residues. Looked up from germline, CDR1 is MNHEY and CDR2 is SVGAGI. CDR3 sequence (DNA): TGTGCCAGCAGACTCACCGGGGAGCTGTTTTTT. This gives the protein CASRLTGELFF.

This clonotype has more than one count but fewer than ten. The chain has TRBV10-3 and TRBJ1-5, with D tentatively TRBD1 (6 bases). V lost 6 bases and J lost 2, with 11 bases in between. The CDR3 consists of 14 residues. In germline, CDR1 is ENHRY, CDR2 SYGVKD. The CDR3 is CAISERTGNQPQHF. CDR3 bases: TGTGCCATCAGCGAGAGGACAGGCAATCAGCCCCAGCATTTT.

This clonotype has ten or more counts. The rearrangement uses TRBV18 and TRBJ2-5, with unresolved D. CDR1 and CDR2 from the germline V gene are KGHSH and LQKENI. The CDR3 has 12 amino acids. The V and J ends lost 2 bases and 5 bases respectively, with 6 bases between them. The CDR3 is CASSPTLETQYF. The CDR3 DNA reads TGTGCCAGCTCACCAACATTGGAGACCCAGTACTTC.